Presented here are 27 T cell receptor beta chains from one specimen sequenced in a study of spatial heterogeneity in lung cancer. Each CDR3 protein gets one entry after TCRdb re-called the 5' RACE reads with MiXCR. Of 95,000 or so distinct CDR3 sequences listed, under 9% are singletons. Time point denoted: sample taken at primary tumor resection. Whole RNA from tumor, nontumor lung or frozen PBMC was sequenced unsorted. Sequencing used PBMCs, obtained at surgery. The receptors shown here come from a male donor with early-stage non-small cell lung cancer.

This clonotype has a handful of counts. This chain uses TRBV28 with TRBJ1-5, with TRBD1 matching 7 bases. CDR3 length: 16 amino acids. J was trimmed by 3 bases and V by 4 bases; bases with no gene match: 9. Germline V gene data show CDR1 as MDHEN and CDR2 as SYDVKM. CDR3 sequence: CASSSSGTDYNQPQHF. CDR3 coding DNA: TGTGCCAGCAGTTCCTCCGGGACAGATTACAATCAGCCCCAGCATTTT.

This clonotype was seen many times. The chain joins TRBV6-1 to TRBJ2-7, with D perhaps TRBD1 or TRBD2 (5 bases each). Trimming pared 3 bases from V and 3 bases from J, leaving 6 bases between. The CDR3 extends over 12 amino acids. Germline CDR1 reads MNHNS; CDR2 reads SASEGT. In nucleotides, the CDR3 is TGTGCCAGCAGTGATGGGGGCTACGAGCAGTACTTC. It yields the protein CASSDGGYEQYF.

This clonotype was recorded a few times. The J gene is TRBJ1-5, the V gene TRBV5-8, with D unresolved. The CDR3 consists of 14 residues. Germline V gene sequence: CDR1 SGHTS, CDR2 YDEGEE. V shed 0 bases and J shed 8 bases, with 12 bases lying between them. CDR3: CASSLAKLRKPQHF. The CDR3 bases are TGTGCCAGCAGCTTGGCCAAGTTAAGGAAGCCCCAGCATTTT.

This clonotype was detected ten times or more. This chain links TRBV18 with TRBJ2-7; 7 nucleotides align to TRBD1. The CDR3 extends over 15 amino acids. From germline, CDR1 is KGHSH and CDR2 LQKENI. V gave up 3 bases and J gave up 2 bases; unmatched junction bases: 7. CDR3 in DNA: TGTGCCAGCTCACCCCCCGGTGGGACAGCCTACGAGCAGTACTTC. It encodes CASSPPGGTAYEQYF. Complete variable domain (other parts from reference TRBV18 and TRBJ2-7): NAGVMQNPRHLVRRRGQEARLRCSPMKGHSHVYWYRQLPEEGLKFMVYLQKENIIDESGMPKERFSAEFPKEGPSILRIQQVVRGDSAAYFCASSPPGGTAYEQYFGPGTRLTVT.

This clonotype showed up many times. This sequence joins TRBV29-1 and TRBJ2-3; TRBD1 is a possible D gene (6 bases). Deletions cut 3 bases from V and 8 bases from J, with 15 bases between. In germline, CDR1 is SQVTM, CDR2 ANQGSEA. The CDR3 has 13 residues. The CDR3 DNA reads as TGCAGCGTTGACGGTCAGGGGTCCGGTACGCAGTATTTT. Translated, it gives CSVDGQGSGTQYF.

This clonotype has ten or more counts. This chain connects TRBV7-8 to TRBJ1-6, with 8 bases lining up with TRBD1. J lost 13 bases, V lost 4 bases, and 9 bases had no gene match. Germline CDR1 reads SGHVS; CDR2 reads FQNEAQ. The CDR3 length is 14 residues. The chain's CDR3 is CASSWDRPPGPLHF. In DNA, the CDR3 is TGTGCCAGCAGCTGGGACAGGCCCCCTGGTCCCCTCCACTTT.

At least ten counts were recorded for this clonotype. J is TRBJ2-1 and V is TRBV28; D is ambiguous. The V and J ends lost 5 bases and 5 bases respectively, with 7 bases between them. The CDR3 length is 12 residues. From germline, CDR1 is MDHEN and CDR2 SYDVKM. CDR3 amino acids: CASSSPHNEQFF. The CDR3 DNA follows: TGTGCCAGCAGTAGCCCTCACAATGAGCAGTTCTTC.

This clonotype came up a few times. The chain uses TRBV7-8 and TRBJ2-3; D may be TRBD1 (5 bases). V was clipped by 2 bases and J by 3 bases, with 9 bases between them. The length of the CDR3 is 14 residues. Germline values: CDR1 SGHVS, CDR2 FQNEAQ. CDR3 in amino acids: CASSLLTDTDTQYF. Here the CDR3 DNA reads TGTGCCAGCAGCTTATTGACAGATACAGATACGCAGTATTTT.

This clonotype was counted only a few times. The chain joins TRBV4-2 to TRBJ2-5, with D tentatively TRBD2 (6 bases). The CDR3 spans 15 residues. From germline, CDR1 is LGHNA and CDR2 YNFKEQ. V was clipped by 3 bases and J by 1 base, with 12 bases between them. CDR3 DNA sequence: TGTGCCAGCAGCCAGGGCGACGGGGGCCAAGAGACCCAGTACTTC. It encodes CASSQGDGGQETQYF.

This clonotype was seen a single time. This clone may be a read error of a much larger clone one base away. CDR3: CASNPSGSPAYEQYF. The CDR3 region has the DNA TGTGCCAGCAATCCTAGCGGGAGCCCGGCCTACGAGCAGTACTTC. V usage is TRBV9 and J usage is TRBJ2-7; 10 bases agree with TRBD2. Losses at the gene ends were 6 bases for V and 2 bases for J; bases not matched to a gene: 8. The V gene's germline CDR1 is SGDLS and CDR2 YYNGEE. This CDR3 contains 15 residues.

This clonotype was picked up many times. V usage is TRBV6-2 or TRBV6-3 and J usage is TRBJ2-1, with D perhaps matching TRBD2 (7 bases). Deletions cut 6 bases from V and 9 bases from J, with 30 bases between. Looked up from germline, CDR1 is MNHEY and CDR2 is SVGEGT. The CDR3 runs 18 residues. This chain's CDR3 is CASSPFLGGATLYPEQFF. The CDR3 DNA reads as TGTGCCAGCAGCCCCTTTTTGGGGGGGGCCACTCTATACCCTGAGCAGTTCTTC.

This chain connects TRBV5-1 to TRBJ2-3; 8 bases line up with TRBD1. J gave up 4 bases and V 0 bases, and 4 bases lay outside the gene matches. Germline CDR1 and CDR2: SGHRS and YFSETQ. There are 15 residues in the CDR3. Here the CDR3 reads CASSLGTGRPDTQYF. In nucleotides, the CDR3 is TGCGCCAGCAGCTTGGGGACAGGGCGGCCAGATACGCAGTATTTT.

The V call is TRBV6-2 or TRBV6-3, the J call TRBJ2-1; D may be TRBD2 (6 bases). The germline V gene encodes CDR1 MNHEY and CDR2 SVGEGT. This CDR3 is 15 amino acids long. V was trimmed by 2 bases and J by 4 bases, leaving 12 bases between them. CDR3 sequence (DNA): TGTGCCAGCAGTTACGGCGGGGCCCGATACAATGAGCAGTTCTTC. Its translation: CASSYGGARYNEQFF.

This clonotype has ten or more counts. The chain has TRBV19 and TRBJ2-2, with D hard to call. Germline V CDR1 and CDR2: LNHDA, SQIVND (reference sequence). Trimming shortened V by 6 bases and J by 3 bases, and 5 bases separated the two germline ends. The CDR3 is made up of 12 amino acids. The CDR3 protein is CASSYDTGELFF. Here the CDR3 DNA reads TGTGCCAGTAGCTATGACACCGGGGAGCTGTTTTTT. Supplemented by reference TRBV19 and TRBJ2-2, the full variable domain reads DGGITQSPKYLFRKEGQNVTLSCEQNLNHDAMYWYRQDPGQGLRLIYYSQIVNDFQKGDIAEGYSVSREKKESFPLTVTSAQKNPTAFYLCASSYDTGELFFGEGSRLTVL.

This clonotype was counted at least ten times. This chain connects TRBV21-1 to TRBJ1-5; the table names TRBD1, a call not compared with the DNA. TRBV21-1 is reported as a pseudogene. There are 22 residues in the CDR3. The CDR3 sequence is CASSKALGWQTQEADHVRPQHF. Written as DNA, the CDR3 is TGTGCCAGCAGCAAAGCGCTGGGCTGGCAGACCCAGGAGGCAGATCATGTTAGGCCCCAGCATTTT.

The CDR3 nucleotides are TGTGCCACCAGCAGAGATCGGGCAAGGGGGGAGCTGTTTTTT. Translating gives CATSRDRARGELFF. The rearrangement uses TRBV15 and TRBJ2-2; D uncertain. The V gene's germline CDR1 is LNHNV and CDR2 YYDKDF (reference sequence). The CDR3 is 14 residues long. V dropped 0 bases and J dropped 8 bases, with 10 bases sitting between them.

This rearrangement joins TRBV5-1 to TRBJ1-1, with a possible D match to TRBD1 (5 bases). Germline V lookup: CDR1 SGHRS, CDR2 YFSETQ. The CDR3 spans 14 residues. Trimming took off 4 bases at V and 7 bases at J, with 17 bases between the two ends. The CDR3 spells CASSEDTGLFEAFF. The CDR3 DNA reads as TGCGCCAGCAGCGAGGACACGGGGTTGTTTGAAGCTTTCTTT. Variable domain in full (rest from reference TRBV5-1 and TRBJ1-1): KAGVTQTPRYLIKTRGQQVTLSCSPISGHRSVSWYQQTPGQGLQFLFEYFSETQRNKGNFPGRFSGRQFSNSRSEMNVSTLELGDSALYLCASSEDTGLFEAFFGQGTRLTVV.

At least ten counts were recorded for this clonotype. The gene calls are TRBV5-1 and TRBJ2-5, with D maybe TRBD2 (6 bases). This CDR3 region has 15 residues. V lost 2 bases and J 5 bases, leaving 16 bases between the germline ends. CDR1 SGHRS and CDR2 YFSETQ come from the germline V gene. CDR3 residues: CASSLTPNSGETQYF. The CDR3, as DNA: TGCGCCAGCAGCTTAACCCCGAACAGCGGGGAGACCCAGTACTTC. Full variable domain (outside the CDR3, taken from reference TRBV5-1 and TRBJ2-5): KAGVTQTPRYLIKTRGQQVTLSCSPISGHRSVSWYQQTPGQGLQFLFEYFSETQRNKGNFPGRFSGRQFSNSRSEMNVSTLELGDSALYLCASSLTPNSGETQYFGPGTRLLVL.

This clonotype has more than one count but fewer than ten. J is TRBJ2-2 and V is TRBV5-1; 7 bases align to TRBD2. V was clipped by 5 bases and J by 6 bases; unmatched bases: 10. The CDR3 runs 15 residues. Germline values: CDR1 SGHRS, CDR2 YFSETQ. The CDR3 sequence: CASSIGTTPSGELFF. In DNA, the CDR3 is TGCGCCAGCAGTATAGGGACTACCCCGTCCGGGGAGCTGTTTTTT.

The V call is TRBV28, the J call TRBJ2-7; 11 bases map to TRBD2. J lost 3 bases, V lost 4 bases, and 5 bases had no gene match. Germline V gene data show CDR1 as MDHEN and CDR2 as SYDVKM. The CDR3 runs to 15 residues. The CDR3 here is CASSSSGLADYEQYF. The DNA for the CDR3 is TGTGCCAGCAGTTCGTCGGGACTAGCGGACTACGAGCAGTACTTC. Filled out from reference TRBV28 and TRBJ2-7, the complete variable domain reads DVKVTQSSRYLVKRTGEKVFLECVQDMDHENMFWYRQDPGLGLRLIYFSYDVKMKEKGDIPEGYSVSREKKERFSLILESASTNQTSMYLCASSSSGLADYEQYFGPGTRLTVT.

This sequence joins TRBV28 and TRBJ2-7; 8 bases match TRBD1. The V gene's germline CDR1 is MDHEN and CDR2 SYDVKM. The CDR3 spans 15 residues. Trimming removed 5 bases from V and 2 bases from J; junction bases left unmatched: 8. This chain's CDR3 is CASSSGQGIPYEQYF. CDR3 nucleotides: TGTGCCAGCAGTAGCGGACAGGGTATCCCCTACGAGCAGTACTTC.

This clonotype has a count of ten or more. The V gene is TRBV7-2, the J gene TRBJ1-1; D is undetermined. Looked up from germline, CDR1 is SGHTA and CDR2 is FQGNSA. The CDR3 covers 15 residues. Trimming took 3 bases from V and 3 from J, leaving 14 bases between them. The CDR3 sequence is CASSLGGIKYTEAFF. CDR3 nucleotides: TGTGCCAGCAGCTTGGGAGGGATTAAGTACACTGAAGCTTTCTTT.

Many counts were recorded for this clonotype. This sequence joins TRBV6-2 or TRBV6-3 and TRBJ1-5, with D hard to call. Trimming took off 6 bases at V and 6 bases at J, with 12 bases between the two ends. The length of the CDR3 is 13 residues. CDR1 and CDR2 (germline): MNHEY, SVGEGT. The CDR3 loop is CASRPSLVQPQHF. CDR3 in DNA: TGTGCCAGCAGACCCTCCTTGGTTCAGCCCCAGCATTTT.

This clonotype occurred many times. V and J are TRBV5-4 and TRBJ1-1; D is undetermined. V was trimmed by 2 bases and J by 4 bases, leaving 9 bases between them. This CDR3 contains 13 residues. CDR1 is SGHNT, CDR2 YYREEE, per germline (reference sequence). CDR3 nucleotide sequence: TGTGCCAGCAGCTTCGGAGGGATCACTGAAGCTTTCTTT. Encoded protein: CASSFGGITEAFF.

This clonotype appeared a few times. The chain is built from TRBV5-1 and TRBJ2-1, with 11 bases that match TRBD2. CDR1 is SGHRS and CDR2 is YFSETQ in the germline V gene. J gave up 2 bases and V 0 bases, and 4 bases lay outside the gene matches. The CDR3 is made up of 17 amino acids. The CDR3 sequence: CASSLAPTSGAYNEQFF. The CDR3, as DNA: TGCGCCAGCAGCTTGGCCCCGACTAGCGGGGCCTACAATGAGCAGTTCTTC.

In this sample, this clonotype turned up a few times. The rearrangement links TRBV10-3 to TRBJ2-1; 7 bases match TRBD1. The V and J ends lost 6 bases and 9 bases, in that order; junction bases with no gene match: 8. The CDR3 spans 13 residues. Germline loops: CDR1 ENHRY, CDR2 SYGVKD. This CDR3 is CAIRGDREAEQFF. The CDR3, as DNA: TGTGCCATCAGGGGGGACAGAGAGGCTGAGCAGTTCTTC.

The chain joins TRBV5-1 to TRBJ1-2; TRBD1 matches 8 bases. The CDR3 is made up of 15 amino acids. The V gene's germline CDR1 is SGHRS and CDR2 YFSETQ. V lost 4 bases to trimming and J lost 2 bases; unmatched junction nucleotides: 7. CDR3 sequence: CASSLTGEVNYGYTF. The DNA for the CDR3 is TGCGCCAGCAGCCTGACAGGGGAAGTCAACTATGGCTACACCTTC.